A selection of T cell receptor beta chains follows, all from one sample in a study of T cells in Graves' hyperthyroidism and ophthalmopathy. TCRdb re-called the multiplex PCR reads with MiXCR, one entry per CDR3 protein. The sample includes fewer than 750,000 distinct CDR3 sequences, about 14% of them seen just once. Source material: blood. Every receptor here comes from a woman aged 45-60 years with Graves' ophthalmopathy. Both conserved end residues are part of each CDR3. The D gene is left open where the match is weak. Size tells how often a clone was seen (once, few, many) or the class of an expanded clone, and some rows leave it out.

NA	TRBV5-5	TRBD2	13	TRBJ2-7	TGTGCCAGCAGCTTAGGGACTAGCGGCGAGCAGTACTTC	CASSLGTSGEQYF
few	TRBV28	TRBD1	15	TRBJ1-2	TGTGCCAGCAGTCCCCGGGACAGGCTTAACTATGGCTACACCTTC	CASSPRDRLNYGYTF
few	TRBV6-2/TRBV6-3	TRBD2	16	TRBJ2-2	TGTGCCAGCAGTCCCGCGGGAGGAAGAAACACCGGGGAGCTGTTTTTT	CASSPAGGRNTGELFF
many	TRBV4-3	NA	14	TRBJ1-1	TGCGCCAGCAGCCAAGGTGGCATGAACACTGAAGCTTTCTTT	CASSQGGMNTEAFF
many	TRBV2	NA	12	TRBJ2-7	TGTGCCAGCAGTGAATACAACTACGAGCAGTACTTC	CASSEYNYEQYF
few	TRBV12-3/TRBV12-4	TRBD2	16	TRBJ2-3	TGTGCCAGCAGTAAAAGAAGCGGGAGTGGAAGTGATACGCAGTATTTT	CASSKRSGSGSDTQYF
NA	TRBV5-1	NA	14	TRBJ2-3	TGCGCCAGCAGCTTGCAAACGGAGACAGATACGCAGTATTTT	CASSLQTETDTQYF
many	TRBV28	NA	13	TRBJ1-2	TGTGCCAGCACTTACAGGGTGGGCAATGGCTACACCTTC	CASTYRVGNGYTF
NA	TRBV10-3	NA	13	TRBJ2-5	TGTGCCACCAGTGAGTCATCGCGGGAGACCCAGTACTTC	CATSESSRETQYF
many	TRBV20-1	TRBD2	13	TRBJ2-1	TGCAGTGCTAGAAGCGGGAGAAGCTATGAGCAGTTCTTC	CSARSGRSYEQFF
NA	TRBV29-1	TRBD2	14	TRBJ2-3	TGCAGCGTGGTAGCGGGAGGCTACACAGATACGCAGTATTTT	CSVVAGGYTDTQYF
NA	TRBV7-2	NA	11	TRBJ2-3	TGTGCCGGCAGTTTGACGGATACGCAGTATTTT	CAGSLTDTQYF
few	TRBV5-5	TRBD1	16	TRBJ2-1	TGTGCCAGCAGCGGGAAGGACAGGGGGATTTACAATGAGCAGTTCTTC	CASSGKDRGIYNEQFF
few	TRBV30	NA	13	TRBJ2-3	TGTGCCTGGAGTGGTGGGAGCACAGATACGCAGTATTTT	CAWSGGSTDTQYF
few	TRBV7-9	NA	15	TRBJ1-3	TGTGCCAGCAGCCTTGGGGCGCTCTCTGGAAACACCATATATTTT	CASSLGALSGNTIYF
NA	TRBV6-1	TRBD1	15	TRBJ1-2	TGTGCCGTTCGGAGTTCCGGGACAGGGGGCTGGGGCTACACCTTC	CAVRSSGTGGWGYTF
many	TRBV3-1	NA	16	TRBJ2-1	TGTGCCAGCAGCCAAGATTCAGGTGGCTCCTACAATGAGCAGTTCTTC	CASSQDSGGSYNEQFF
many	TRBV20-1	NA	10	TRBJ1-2	TGCAGTGCTCGGACAGCTGGCTACACCTTC	CSARTAGYTF
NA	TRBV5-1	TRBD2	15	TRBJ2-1	TGCGCCAGCAGCTTAAGCCTAGCGGGAGCCAATGAGCAGTTCTTC	CASSLSLAGANEQFF
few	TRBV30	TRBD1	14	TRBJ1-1	TGTGCCTGGAGCGCTGGGACAGGGAACACTGAAGCTTTCTTT	CAWSAGTGNTEAFF
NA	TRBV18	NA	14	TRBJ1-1	TGTGCCAGCTCCCGGGGCGACAGATACCTTGAAGCTTTCTTT	CASSRGDRYLEAFF
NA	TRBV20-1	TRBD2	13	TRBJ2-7	TGCAGTGCTAGGGTTACTAGCGGATACGAGCAGTACTTC	CSARVTSGYEQYF
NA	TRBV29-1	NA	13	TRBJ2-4	TGCAGCGTTGAGGGTAGAGGGGAAAACATTCAGTACTTC	CSVEGRGENIQYF
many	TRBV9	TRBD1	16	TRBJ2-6	TGTGCCAGCAGCCCCTCAGGGGGTTATGGGGCCAACGTCCTGACTTTC	CASSPSGGYGANVLTF
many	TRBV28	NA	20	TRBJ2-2	TGTGCCAGCAGTATTGGGGGGAGGAACCCTATTACAATGAACACCGGGGAGCTGTTTTTT	CASSIGGRNPITMNTGELFF
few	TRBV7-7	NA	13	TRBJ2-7	TGTGCTAGCAGCTTACTTGGAAACAATGAGCAGTACTTC	CASSLLGNNEQYF
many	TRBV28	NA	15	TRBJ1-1	TGTGCCAGCAGCGCCGTTGGGACCATGAACACTGAAGCTTTCTTT	CASSAVGTMNTEAFF
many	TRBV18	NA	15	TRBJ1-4	TGTGCCAGCTCACCTTCAGACCCAACTAATGAAAAACTGTTTTTT	CASSPSDPTNEKLFF
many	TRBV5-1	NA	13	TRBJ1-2	TGCGCCAGCAGTGTCGACAGGAGCTATGGCTACACCTTC	CASSVDRSYGYTF
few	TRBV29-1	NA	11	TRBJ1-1	TGCAGCGTCGGAACAGGAGTTGAAGCTTTCTTT	CSVGTGVEAFF
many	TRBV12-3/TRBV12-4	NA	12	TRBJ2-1	TGTGCCAGCGGGTACTCCCATGATGAGCAGTTCTTC	CASGYSHDEQFF
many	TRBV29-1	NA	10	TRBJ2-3	TGCAGCGTTGGTGGGGATACGCAGTATTTT	CSVGGDTQYF
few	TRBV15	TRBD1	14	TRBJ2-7	TGTGCCACCAGCCCCCGGACAGGGGAGGGCGAGCAGTACTTC	CATSPRTGEGEQYF
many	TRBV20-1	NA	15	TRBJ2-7	TGCAGTGCTAGAGATCTGGAGGTCACCCAATACGAGCAGTACTTC	CSARDLEVTQYEQYF
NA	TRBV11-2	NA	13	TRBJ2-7	TGTGCCAGCAGCGCAAGGAAGCCCGGGGAGCAGTACTTC	CASSARKPGEQYF
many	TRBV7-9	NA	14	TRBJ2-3	TGTGCCAGCAGCTTGAACGGACGAACAGATACGCAGTATTTT	CASSLNGRTDTQYF
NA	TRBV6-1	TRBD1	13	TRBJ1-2	TGTGCCAGCAGCTCCCGGGACAGGAGGGGATACACCTTC	CASSSRDRRGYTF
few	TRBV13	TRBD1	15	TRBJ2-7	TGTGCCAGCAGCTTCGGGGACAGGGGCTTCTACGAGCAGTACTTC	CASSFGDRGFYEQYF
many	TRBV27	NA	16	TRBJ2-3	TGTGCCAGCACCCCGACTAGCCAGACAGGCTCAGATACGCAGTATTTT	CASTPTSQTGSDTQYF
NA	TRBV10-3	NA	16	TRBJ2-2	TGTGCCATCAGTCCAGTTAGCGGCTCGAACACCGGGGAGCTGTTTTTT	CAISPVSGSNTGELFF
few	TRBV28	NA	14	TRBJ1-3	TGTGCCAGCAGTTTAAGCATATTGGGTAACACCATATATTTT	CASSLSILGNTIYF
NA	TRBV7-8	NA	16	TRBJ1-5	TGTGCCAGCAGCGTAAGGCGCAGGGCAGGCAATCAGCCCCAGCATTTT	CASSVRRRAGNQPQHF
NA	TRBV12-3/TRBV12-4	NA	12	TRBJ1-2	TGTGCCAGCAGTTTTGGGGTTAATGGCTACACCTTC	CASSFGVNGYTF
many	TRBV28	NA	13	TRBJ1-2	TGTGCCAGCACCCAGGGACGGCGTGAGGGCTACACCTTC	CASTQGRREGYTF
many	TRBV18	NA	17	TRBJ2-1	TGTGCCAGCTCACCACTAGCAGGTTTGAGCTCCTACAATGAGCAGTTCTTC	CASSPLAGLSSYNEQFF
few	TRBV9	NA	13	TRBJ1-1	TGTGCCAGCAGCGCGCAAACCAACACTGAAGCTTTCTTT	CASSAQTNTEAFF
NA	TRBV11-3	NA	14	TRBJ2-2	TGTGCCAGCACTAGGACCTTAAACACCGGGGAGCTGTTTTTT	CASTRTLNTGELFF
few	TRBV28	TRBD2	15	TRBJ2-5	TGTGCCAGCAGTTTTCCGGGACTAGCGGAAGAGGCCCAGTACTTC	CASSFPGLAEEAQYF
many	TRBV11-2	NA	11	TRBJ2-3	TGTGCCAGCCAGTACACAGATACGCAGTATTTT	CASQYTDTQYF